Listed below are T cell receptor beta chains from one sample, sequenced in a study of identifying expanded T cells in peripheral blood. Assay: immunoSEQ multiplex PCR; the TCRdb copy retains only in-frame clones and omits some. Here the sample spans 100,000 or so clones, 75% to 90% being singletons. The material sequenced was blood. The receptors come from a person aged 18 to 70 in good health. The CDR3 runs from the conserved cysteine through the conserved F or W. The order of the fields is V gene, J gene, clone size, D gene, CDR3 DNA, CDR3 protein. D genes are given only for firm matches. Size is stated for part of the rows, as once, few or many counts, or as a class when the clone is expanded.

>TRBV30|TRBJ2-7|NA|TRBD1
TGTGCCTGGAGTACCGGACAGGGTGCCTACGAGCAGTACTTC
CAWSTGQGAYEQYF
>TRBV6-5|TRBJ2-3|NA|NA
TGTGCCAGCAGTAGCAGCACAGATACGCAGTATTTT
CASSSSTDTQYF
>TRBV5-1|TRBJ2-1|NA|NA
TGCGCCAGCAGCTTAGGCGGAACCACCTACAATGAGCAGTTCTTC
CASSLGGTTYNEQFF
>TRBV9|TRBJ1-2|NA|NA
TGTGCCAGCAGCGTAGCACAGGGACCCGTTACAGGCTACACCTTC
CASSVAQGPVTGYTF
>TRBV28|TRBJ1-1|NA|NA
TGTGCCAGCAGTTTAAACAGAGAAGCTTTCTTT
CASSLNREAFF
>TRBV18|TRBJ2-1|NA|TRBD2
TGTGCCAGCTCACCACCGCTCAGCGGGGGAGGTAATGAGCAGTTCTTC
CASSPPLSGGGNEQFF
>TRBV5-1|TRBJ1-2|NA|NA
TGCGCCAGCAGCTCCCCCGGAGGGCGAATCTATGGCTACACCTTC
CASSSPGGRIYGYTF
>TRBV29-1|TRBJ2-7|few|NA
TGCAGCGCCGTGGAGGTTGAGCAGTACTTC
CSAVEVEQYF
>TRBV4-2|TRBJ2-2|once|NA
TGTGCCAGCAGCCACCCACAGGAAACCCCGAACACCGGGGAGCTGTTTTTT
CASSHPQETPNTGELFF
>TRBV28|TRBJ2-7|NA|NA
TGTGCCACTGGTCTTCCCTACGAGCAGTACTTC
CATGLPYEQYF
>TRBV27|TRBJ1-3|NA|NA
TGTGCCAGCAGGGCAGGGAGCAGCTCTGGAAACACCATATATTTT
CASRAGSSSGNTIYF
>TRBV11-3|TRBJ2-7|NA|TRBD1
TGTGCCAGCAGCTTAGGCAGGACAGGCTCCTACGAGCAGTACTTC
CASSLGRTGSYEQYF
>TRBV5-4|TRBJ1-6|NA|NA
TGTGCCAGCAGCCCCAAGGACGGGAATTCACCCCTCCACTTT
CASSPKDGNSPLHF
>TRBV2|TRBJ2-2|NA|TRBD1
TGTGCCAGCAAAAGGGACAGGGCGGCCGGGGAGCTGTTTTTT
CASKRDRAAGELFF
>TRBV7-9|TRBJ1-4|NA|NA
TGTGCCAGCAGCTTAGAGTTCGATGAAAAACTGTTTTTT
CASSLEFDEKLFF
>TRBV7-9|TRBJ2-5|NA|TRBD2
TGTGCCAGCAGCTTCCCAGCGGGGATGTCGGGGACCCAGTACTTC
CASSFPAGMSGTQYF
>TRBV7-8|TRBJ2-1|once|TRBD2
TGTGCCAGCAGCTTAGCCCGGCTAGCGGGGGGGTGGTCCTACAATGAGCAGTTCTTC
CASSLARLAGGWSYNEQFF
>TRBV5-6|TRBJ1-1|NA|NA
TGTGCCAGCAGCTTGGCCTTTCAGGGGAACACTGAAGCTTTCTTT
CASSLAFQGNTEAFF
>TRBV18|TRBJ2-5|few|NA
TGTGCCAGCTCACTACAAGGGACTGTACAAGAGACCCAGTACTTC
CASSLQGTVQETQYF
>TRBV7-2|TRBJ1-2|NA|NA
TGTGCCAGCAGCGCCAGGGGTTTTAACTATGGCTACACCTTC
CASSARGFNYGYTF
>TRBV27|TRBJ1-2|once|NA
TGTGCCAGCAGTTGGGAAGGGTACACCTTC
CASSWEGYTF
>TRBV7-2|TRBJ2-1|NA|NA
TGTGCCAGCAGCTACCCAGGGACTGGGGTTTACAATGAGCAGTTCTTC
CASSYPGTGVYNEQFF
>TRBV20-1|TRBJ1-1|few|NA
TGCAGTGCTAGAGGAAACACTGAAGCTTTCTTT
CSARGNTEAFF
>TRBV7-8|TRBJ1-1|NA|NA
TGTGCCAGCAGCTTGGGGGATGAAGCTTTCTTT
CASSLGDEAFF
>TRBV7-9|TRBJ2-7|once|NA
TGTGCCAGCAGCCCCCCAAGTGGAAAACTCTACGAGCAGTACTTC
CASSPPSGKLYEQYF
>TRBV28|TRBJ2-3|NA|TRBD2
TGCCTGGGGGGGGGAACCTTTCACCCAGATACGCAGTATTTT
CLGGGTFHPDTQYF
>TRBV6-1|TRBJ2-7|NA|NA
TGTGCCAGCAGATCGCCCTACGAGCAGTACTTC
CASRSPYEQYF
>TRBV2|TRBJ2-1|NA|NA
TGTGCCAGCAGTGAAGCGTGGGGACCTGAGCAGTTCTTC
CASSEAWGPEQFF
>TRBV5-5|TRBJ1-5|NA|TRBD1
TGTGCCAGCAGCTTGTTCGTCGCAGGGGGGGATTGGAGCAATCAGCCCCAGCATTTT
CASSLFVAGGDWSNQPQHF
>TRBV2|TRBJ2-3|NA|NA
TGTGCCAGCAAAGGGGGGGGTTGGGGAGATACGCAGTATTTT
CASKGGGWGDTQYF
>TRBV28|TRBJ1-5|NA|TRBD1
TGTGCCAGCAGGATACAGGGGGGGGGTCAGCCCCAGCATTTT
CASRIQGGGQPQHF
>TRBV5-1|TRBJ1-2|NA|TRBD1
TGCGCCAGCAGCTCAACTCATCCGGGACAGGTTCGATGGGGCTACACCTTC
CASSSTHPGQVRWGYTF
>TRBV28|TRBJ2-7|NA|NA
TGTGCCAGCAGTTTAGACGGTAGAGCCTCCGAGCAGTACTTC
CASSLDGRASEQYF
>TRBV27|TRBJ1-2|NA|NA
TGTGCCAGCAGTTTGAAATACAACTATGGCTACACCTTC
CASSLKYNYGYTF
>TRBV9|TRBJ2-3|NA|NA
TGTGCCAGCAGCGTAGCACCGTCCCGCTACCGGGGGGCAGACACAGATACGCAGTATTTT
CASSVAPSRYRGADTDTQYF
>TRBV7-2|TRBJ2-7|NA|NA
TGTGCCAGCAGCTTCAGCAGGGACTCCTACGAGCAGTACTTC
CASSFSRDSYEQYF
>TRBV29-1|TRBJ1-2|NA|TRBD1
TGCAGCGCTTCGACAGGGAACTATGGCTACACCTTC
CSASTGNYGYTF
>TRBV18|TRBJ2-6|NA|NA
TGTGCCAGCTCACAGGAAACAGTTTCTGGGGCCAACGTCCTGACTTTC
CASSQETVSGANVLTF
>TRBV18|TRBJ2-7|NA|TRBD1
TGTGCCAGCTCACAGGACAGGGGCGGGTACGAGCAGTACTTC
CASSQDRGGYEQYF
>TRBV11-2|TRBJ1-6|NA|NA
TGTGCCAGCAGCTTAGAGGGGGGTAATTCACCCCTCCACTTT
CASSLEGGNSPLHF
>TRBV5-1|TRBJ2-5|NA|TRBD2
TGCGCCAGCAGCTTGCTGACTAGCGGGGGAACACAAGAGACCCAGTACTTC
CASSLLTSGGTQETQYF
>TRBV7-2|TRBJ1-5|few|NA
TGTGCCAGCAGCTTTGTAGGCACGGGGAACAATCAGCCCCAGCATTTT
CASSFVGTGNNQPQHF
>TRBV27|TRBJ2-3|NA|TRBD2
TGTGCCAGCAGCTTCCTTACTAGCGGGGGACCGGATACGCAGTATTTT
CASSFLTSGGPDTQYF
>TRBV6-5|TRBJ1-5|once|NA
TGTGCCAGCAGTTACTCGGGGTCTAGCAATCAGCCCCAGCATTTT
CASSYSGSSNQPQHF
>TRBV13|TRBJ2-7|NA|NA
TGTGCCAGCAGCCTCTACTACGAGCAGTACTTC
CASSLYYEQYF
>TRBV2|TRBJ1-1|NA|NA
TGTGCCACTTCTAGTGGGGATAGGGCTTTCTTT
CATSSGDRAFF
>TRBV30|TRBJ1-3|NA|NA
TGTGCCTGGAGTTCTGTAGACACCATATATTTT
CAWSSVDTIYF
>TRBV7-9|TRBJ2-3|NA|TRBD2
TGTGCCAGCAGCTTGGGACTACCTAGCACAGATACGCAGTATTTT
CASSLGLPSTDTQYF
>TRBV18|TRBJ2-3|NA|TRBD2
TGTGCCAGCAAACCTAGCGGGGGGAGTACAGATACGCAGTATTTT
CASKPSGGSTDTQYF
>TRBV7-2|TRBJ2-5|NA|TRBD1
TGTGCCAGCAGCTTTGGGACAGGCCAAGAGACCCAGTACTTC
CASSFGTGQETQYF
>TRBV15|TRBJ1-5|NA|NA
TGTGCCACCAGCCCTCAAGGCTTCCTCAGCAATCAGCCCCAGCATTTT
CATSPQGFLSNQPQHF
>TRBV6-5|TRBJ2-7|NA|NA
TGTGCCAGCAGTCCACTTTCCCGAGAGCAGTACTTC
CASSPLSREQYF
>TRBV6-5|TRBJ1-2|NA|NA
TGTGCCAGCGCAAGGGCGAAATACAATGGCTACACCTTC
CASARAKYNGYTF
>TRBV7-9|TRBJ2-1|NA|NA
TGTGCCAGCAGCTTACCGACCGGGACCCACAATGAGCAGTTCTTC
CASSLPTGTHNEQFF
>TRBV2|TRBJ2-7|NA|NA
TGTGCCAGCAGCGGCTACTCCTACGAGCAGTACTTC
CASSGYSYEQYF
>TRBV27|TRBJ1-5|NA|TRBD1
TGTGCCAGCAGTCCAGGGGGCGGTTTAGATCAGCCCCAGCATTTT
CASSPGGGLDQPQHF
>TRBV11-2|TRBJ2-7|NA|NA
TGTGCCAGCAGCTTAGGCGGGACAGCCTTATACGAGCAGTACTTC
CASSLGGTALYEQYF
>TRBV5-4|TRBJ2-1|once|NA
TGTGCCAGCAGCTTGGACCGGAGGGGTGAGCAGTTCTTC
CASSLDRRGEQFF
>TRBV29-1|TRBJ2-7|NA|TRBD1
TGCAGCGTTGAAGCCGGGACAGGGGTGTACGAGCAGTACTTC
CSVEAGTGVYEQYF